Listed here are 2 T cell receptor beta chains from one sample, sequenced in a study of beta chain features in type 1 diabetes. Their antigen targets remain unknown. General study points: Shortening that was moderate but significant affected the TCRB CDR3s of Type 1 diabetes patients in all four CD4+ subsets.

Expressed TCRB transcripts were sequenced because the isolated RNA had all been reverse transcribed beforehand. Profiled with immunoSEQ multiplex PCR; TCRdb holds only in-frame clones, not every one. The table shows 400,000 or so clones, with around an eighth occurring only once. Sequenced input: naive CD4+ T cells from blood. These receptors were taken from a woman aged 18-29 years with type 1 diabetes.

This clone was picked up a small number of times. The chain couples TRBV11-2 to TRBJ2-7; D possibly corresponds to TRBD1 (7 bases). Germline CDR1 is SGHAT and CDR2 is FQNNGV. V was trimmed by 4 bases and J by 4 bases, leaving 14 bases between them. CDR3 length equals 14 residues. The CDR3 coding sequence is TGTGCCAGCAGCTCCCAGACAGGGAGGTACGAGCAGTACTTC. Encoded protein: CASSSQTGRYEQYF.

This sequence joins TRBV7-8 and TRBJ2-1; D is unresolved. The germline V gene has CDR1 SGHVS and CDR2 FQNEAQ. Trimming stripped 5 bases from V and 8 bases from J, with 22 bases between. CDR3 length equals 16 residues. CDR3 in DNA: TGTGCCAGCAGCCTCTCTGGCGGCACAACCAGCGATGAGCAGTTCTTC. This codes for CASSLSGGTTSDEQFF.